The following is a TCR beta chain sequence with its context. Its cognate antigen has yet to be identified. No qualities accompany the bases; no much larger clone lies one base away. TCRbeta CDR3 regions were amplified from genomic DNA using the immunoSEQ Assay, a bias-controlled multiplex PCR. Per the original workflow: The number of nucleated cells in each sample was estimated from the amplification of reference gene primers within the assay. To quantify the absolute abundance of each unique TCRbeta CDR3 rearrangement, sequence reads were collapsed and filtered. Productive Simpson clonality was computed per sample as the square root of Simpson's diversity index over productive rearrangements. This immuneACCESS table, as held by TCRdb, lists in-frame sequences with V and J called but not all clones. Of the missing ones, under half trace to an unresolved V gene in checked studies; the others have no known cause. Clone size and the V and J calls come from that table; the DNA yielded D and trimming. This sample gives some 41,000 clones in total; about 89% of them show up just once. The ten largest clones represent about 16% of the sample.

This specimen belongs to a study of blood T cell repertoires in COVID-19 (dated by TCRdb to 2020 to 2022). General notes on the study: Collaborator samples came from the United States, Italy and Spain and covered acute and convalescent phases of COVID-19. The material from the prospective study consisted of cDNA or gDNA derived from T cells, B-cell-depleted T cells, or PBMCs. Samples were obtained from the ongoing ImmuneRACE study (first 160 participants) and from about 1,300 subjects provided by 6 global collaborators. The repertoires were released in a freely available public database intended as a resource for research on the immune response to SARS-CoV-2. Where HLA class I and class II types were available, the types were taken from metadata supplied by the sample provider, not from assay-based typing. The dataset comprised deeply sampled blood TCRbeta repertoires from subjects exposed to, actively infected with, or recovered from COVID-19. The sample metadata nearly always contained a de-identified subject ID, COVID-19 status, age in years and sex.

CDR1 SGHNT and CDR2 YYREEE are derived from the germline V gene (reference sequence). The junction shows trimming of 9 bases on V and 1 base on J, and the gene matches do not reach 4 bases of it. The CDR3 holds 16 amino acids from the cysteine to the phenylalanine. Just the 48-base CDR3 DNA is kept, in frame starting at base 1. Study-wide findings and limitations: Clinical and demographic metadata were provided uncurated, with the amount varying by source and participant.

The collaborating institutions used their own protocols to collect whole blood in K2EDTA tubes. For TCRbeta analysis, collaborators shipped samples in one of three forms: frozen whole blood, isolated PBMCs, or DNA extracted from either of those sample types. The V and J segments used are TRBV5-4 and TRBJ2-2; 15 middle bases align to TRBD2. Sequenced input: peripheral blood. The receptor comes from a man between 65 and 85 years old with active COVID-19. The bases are TGTGCCACTGGACTAGCGGGGGGGCTGAACACCGGGGAGCTGTTTTTT. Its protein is CATGLAGGLNTGELFF.